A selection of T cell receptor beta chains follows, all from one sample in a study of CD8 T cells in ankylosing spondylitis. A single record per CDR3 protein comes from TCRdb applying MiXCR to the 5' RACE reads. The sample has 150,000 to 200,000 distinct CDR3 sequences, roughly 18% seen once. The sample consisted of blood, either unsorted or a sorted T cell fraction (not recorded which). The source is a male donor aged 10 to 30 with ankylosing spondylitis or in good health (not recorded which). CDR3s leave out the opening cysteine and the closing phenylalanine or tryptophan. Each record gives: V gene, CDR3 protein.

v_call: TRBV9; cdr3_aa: ASSPPGLVRNEQF
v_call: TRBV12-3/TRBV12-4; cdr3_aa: ASSLRQIRQETQY
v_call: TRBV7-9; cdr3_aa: ATDTSGTLDTQY
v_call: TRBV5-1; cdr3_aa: ASSFQNYGYT
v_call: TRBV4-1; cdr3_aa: ASSQVLEGSYNEQF
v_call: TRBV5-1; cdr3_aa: ASSLGLLATDTQY
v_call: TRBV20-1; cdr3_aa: SARDYRDGANVLT
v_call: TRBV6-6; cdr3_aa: ASAKLGQGAHTQY
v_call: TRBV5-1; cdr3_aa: ASSDTDTQY
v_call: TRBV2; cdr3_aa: ASSEVKGRETQY
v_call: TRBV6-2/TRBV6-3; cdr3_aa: ASSYQREGGWEQF
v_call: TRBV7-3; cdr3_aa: ASSSGLAGGGYNEQF
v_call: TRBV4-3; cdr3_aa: ASSLDRGEYNEQF
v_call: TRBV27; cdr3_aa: ASSLGGASDNEQF
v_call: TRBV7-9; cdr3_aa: ASSSGGPSGNTIY
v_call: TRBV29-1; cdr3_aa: SAETGGGTEAF
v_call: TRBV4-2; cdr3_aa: ASSGPGTGFVEQY
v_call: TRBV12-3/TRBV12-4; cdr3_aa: ASRSRDRGSRLGAPLH
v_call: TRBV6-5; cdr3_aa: ASSWQGEREQY
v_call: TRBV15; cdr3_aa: ATSRVLVETQY
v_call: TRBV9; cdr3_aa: ASSVVGTGEDEQF
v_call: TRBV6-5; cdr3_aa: ASGSGSYGEQF
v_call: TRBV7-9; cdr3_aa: ASSLARGVKNIQY
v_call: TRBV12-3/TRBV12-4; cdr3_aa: ASSLNSGRGNEQF
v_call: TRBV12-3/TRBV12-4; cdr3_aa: ASSPGTGENGELF
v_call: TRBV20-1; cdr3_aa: SAMGGQGQETQY
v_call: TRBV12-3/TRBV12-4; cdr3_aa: ASTHWSATEAF
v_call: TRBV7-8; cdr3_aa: ASSLEVGLNNEQF
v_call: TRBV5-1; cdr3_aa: ASSLYPEMETEAF
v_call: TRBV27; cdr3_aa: ASSLSSYNSPLH
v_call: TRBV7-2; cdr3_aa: ASSLVAPST
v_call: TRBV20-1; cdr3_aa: RAKTGPSGEQY
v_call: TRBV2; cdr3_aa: ASFRPSSYNSPLH
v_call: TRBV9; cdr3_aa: ASSGTSLSYNEQF
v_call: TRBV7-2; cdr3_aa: ASSFSGSGVGETQY
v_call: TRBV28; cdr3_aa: ASSLTTGTGPEQY
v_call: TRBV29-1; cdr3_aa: SVEDPGLGGYT
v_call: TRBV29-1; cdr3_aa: SVAPGSHEQY
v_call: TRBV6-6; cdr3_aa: ASTPTGGPVSPGGANVLT
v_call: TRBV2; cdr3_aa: ASRTGQVIEDTQY
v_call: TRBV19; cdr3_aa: ASNPGLRTNEQF
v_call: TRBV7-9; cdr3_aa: ASSLAGTSDNEQF
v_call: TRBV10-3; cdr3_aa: AISEYPGLANNEQF
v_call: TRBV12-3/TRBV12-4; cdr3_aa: ASTSSGNTIY
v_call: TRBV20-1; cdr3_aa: SAVGEEANEQF
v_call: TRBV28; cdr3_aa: ASTIVGTEAF
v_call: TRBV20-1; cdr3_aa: SARDGGRFEKLF
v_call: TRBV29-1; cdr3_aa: SALGRSGQGARSTEAF
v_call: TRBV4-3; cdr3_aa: ASSRGDRSEKLF
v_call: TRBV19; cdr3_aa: ASSVLSTEAF
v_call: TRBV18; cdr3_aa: ASSPGSQETQY
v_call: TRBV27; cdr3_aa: ASSFNGRTNTEAF